The next 21 T cell receptor beta chains were all read from a single sample in a study of T cells in Graves' hyperthyroidism and ophthalmopathy. Amplification of TCR beta CDR3 regions used RNA as the template. The HTBI set primed first-round TCR CDR3 RT-PCR. TCRdb reprocessed the multiplex PCR reads via MiXCR and lists one record per CDR3 protein. The sample holds about 110,000 distinct CDR3 sequences, approximately 15% seen once. Material: blood. These receptors were collected from a woman aged 45-60 years with Graves' hyperthyroidism.

V and J are TRBV28 and TRBJ2-2; the match to TRBD2 covers 12 bases. Germline assignment: CDR1 MDHEN and CDR2 SYDVKM. CDR3 length: 16 amino acids. V dropped 7 bases and J dropped 7; count of bases not matched to a gene: 10. CDR3 bases: TGTGCCAGCACCGCTAGCGGGAGGGTCCCCGGCGGGGAGCTGTTTTTT. It codes for CASTASGRVPGGELFF.

V gene TRBV24-1 combines with J gene TRBJ2-5; 14 positions agree with TRBD2. This CDR3 region has 19 residues. CDR1 and CDR2 (germline): KGHDR, SFDVKD. The V gene end was trimmed by 4 bases and the J gene end by 5 bases; junction bases not matched to a gene: 14. CDR3: CATSDPRTSGRRGRETQYF. CDR3 DNA: TGTGCCACCAGTGACCCAAGGACTAGCGGGAGGAGGGGCCGGGAGACCCAGTACTTC.

The J gene is TRBJ2-7, the V gene TRBV27; D is unclear. Trimming cost V 4 bases and J 6 bases, with 4 bases left between them. This CDR3 contains 10 residues. Per the germline V gene, CDR1 is MNHEY and CDR2 is SMNVEV (reference sequence). The CDR3 DNA sequence: TGTGCCAGCAGTTGGTCCGAGCAGTACTTC. It encodes CASSWSEQYF.

At least ten counts were recorded for this clonotype. This chain joins TRBV20-1 and TRBJ2-7; the D gene is possibly TRBD2 (6 bases). Per the germline V gene, CDR1 is DFQATT and CDR2 is SNEGSKA (reference sequence). Trimming shortened V by 3 bases and J by 2 bases, and 17 bases separated the two germline ends. This CDR3 has 15 amino acids. CDR3 sequence (DNA): TGCAGTGCTAGCGGGACTCCGAAAGGGCCCTACGAGCAGTACGTC. The encoded protein is CSASGTPKGPYEQYV.

This clonotype has at least ten counts. The chain links TRBV3-1 to TRBJ2-3; D ambiguous. The germline V gene has CDR1 LGHDT and CDR2 YNNKEL (reference sequence). With 1 base removed from V and 1 base from J, the gap between germline ends came to 3 bases. This CDR3 has 13 amino acids. The CDR3 sequence: CASSQGGTDTQYF. CDR3 bases: TGTGCCAGCAGCCAAGGGGGCACAGATACGCAGTATTTT.

This clonotype was seen many times. This chain links TRBV28 with TRBJ1-2, with TRBD1 as a possible D gene (6 bases). CDR1 is MDHEN and CDR2 is SYDVKM in the germline V gene. This CDR3 is 16 amino acids long. Trimming removed 3 bases from V and 4 bases from J, with 18 bases in between. CDR3: CASSFVSNLGGYGYTF. The CDR3 DNA reads as TGTGCCAGCAGTTTTGTGTCCAATCTAGGGGGCTATGGCTACACCTTC.

This clonotype was recorded a few times. The V and J genes are TRBV2 and TRBJ2-2; a weak D match, TRBD1 (5 bases). V gave up 7 bases and J gave up 3 bases, with 15 bases separating them. Germline V gene lookup returns CDR1 SNHLY and CDR2 FYNNEI. This CDR3 contains 15 residues. This chain's CDR3 is CASNPQGLDTGELFF. The DNA of the CDR3 is TGTGCCAGCAACCCTCAGGGTTTGGACACCGGGGAGCTGTTTTTT.

This clonotype was recorded many times. This chain uses TRBV6-2 or TRBV6-3 with TRBJ2-1, with TRBD2 identical over 11 bases. This CDR3 is 18 amino acids long. With 3 bases clipped from V and 4 bases from J, the junction kept 11 bases outside the gene matches. CDR1 MNHEY and CDR2 SVGEGT come from the germline V gene. The DNA of the CDR3 is TGTGCCAGCAGTTATCCGGTAGCGGGAGGGCCGCGGTACAATGAGCAGTTCTTC. The encoded protein is CASSYPVAGGPRYNEQFF.

This clonotype was counted many times. The chain joins TRBV2 to TRBJ2-1; D is possibly TRBD2 (6 bases). The CDR3 runs to 16 residues. Germline V gene sequence: CDR1 SNHLY, CDR2 FYNNEI. Trimming left V 4 bases short and J 0 bases short, with 13 bases between. This CDR3 reads CASSGLGGSSYNEQFF. CDR3 sequence (DNA): TGTGCCAGCAGTGGACTCGGAGGGAGCTCCTACAATGAGCAGTTCTTC.

The chain has TRBV20-1 and TRBJ2-3; D ambiguous. V lost 1 base, J lost 1 base, and 3 bases lay in between. This CDR3 comprises 12 residues. Germline loops: CDR1 DFQATT, CDR2 SNEGSKA (reference sequence). The CDR3 reads CSARVGTDTQYF. The CDR3 DNA reads as TGCAGTGCTAGAGTCGGCACAGATACGCAGTATTTT.

This clonotype has a count of ten or more. J is TRBJ2-7 and V is TRBV5-6, with D hard to call. V was pared by 0 bases and J by 3 bases, with 10 bases between. Per the germline V gene, CDR1 is SGHDT and CDR2 is YYEEEE. This CDR3 contains 14 residues. The CDR3 loop reads CASSLVGSSYEQYF. CDR3 DNA sequence: TGTGCCAGCAGCTTGGTAGGCTCCAGCTACGAGCAGTACTTC. Supplemented by reference TRBV5-6 and TRBJ2-7, the full variable domain reads DAGVTQSPTHLIKTRGQQVTLRCSPKSGHDTVSWYQQALGQGPQFIFQYYEEEERQRGNFPDRFSGHQFPNYSSELNVNALLLGDSALYLCASSLVGSSYEQYFGPGTRLTVT.

As for this clonotype: The junction departs from germline at one end; a sequencing error may be responsible. The chain employs TRBV29-1 and TRBJ1-2; D possibly corresponds to TRBD1 (5 bases). Germline lookup yields CDR1 SQVTM and CDR2 ANQGSEA. The CDR3 runs to 12 residues. As DNA, the CDR3 is TGCTGCGTCACCAGGACAAACTATGGCTACAGCTTC. Its protein is CCVTRTNYGYSF.

This clonotype was counted many times. The genes are TRBV28 and TRBJ1-5, with 7 nucleotides matching TRBD1. The CDR3 contains 14 residues. The V and J ends lost 2 bases and 6 bases, in that order; junction bases with no gene match: 4. The germline gives CDR1 MDHEN, CDR2 SYDVKM. CDR3: CASSLTGATQPQHF. CDR3 coding DNA: TGTGCCAGCAGTTTAACAGGGGCGACTCAGCCCCAGCATTTT. Supplemented by reference TRBV28 and TRBJ1-5, the full variable domain reads DVKVTQSSRYLVKRTGEKVFLECVQDMDHENMFWYRQDPGLGLRLIYFSYDVKMKEKGDIPEGYSVSREKKERFSLILESASTNQTSMYLCASSLTGATQPQHFGDGTRLSIL.

This clonotype was counted ten times or more. The chain joins TRBV24-1 to TRBJ2-7; D ambiguous. V gave up 2 bases and J gave up 2 bases, with 12 bases separating them. The CDR3 loop spans 15 amino acids. Germline lookup yields CDR1 KGHDR and CDR2 SFDVKD. CDR3 loop: CATSDSNVGAYEQYF. The CDR3 DNA reads as TGTGCCACCAGTGATTCTAATGTTGGGGCCTACGAGCAGTACTTC.

Many counts were recorded for this clonotype. The chain recombines TRBV10-3 with TRBJ2-7; D is uncertain. CDR3 length: 13 residues. V was pared by 0 bases and J by 7 bases, with 10 bases between. Germline CDR1 reads ENHRY; CDR2 reads SYGVKD. The CDR3 spells CAISESVRVEQYV. The CDR3 DNA follows: TGTGCCATCAGTGAGTCAGTAAGGGTTGAGCAGTACGTC.

Ten or more counts support this clonotype. Since a much larger clone is just one base distant, this may be a read error. The V gene is TRBV10-3, the J gene TRBJ2-7, with TRBD2 matching 11 bases. The CDR3 has 16 residues. CDR1 is ENHRY, CDR2 SYGVKD, per germline. The CDR3 here is CAISDGTGLAVYEQCV. In DNA, the CDR3 is TGTGCCATCAGTGACGGAACGGGACTAGCGGTTTACGAGCAGTGCGTC.

This clonotype was found a few times. V gene TRBV6-2 or TRBV6-3 combines with J gene TRBJ2-1, with 11 positions matching TRBD2. The CDR3 length is 15 residues. Germline V gene sequence: CDR1 MNHEY, CDR2 SVGEGT. V was clipped by 5 bases and J by 8 bases; unmatched bases: 8. CDR3 DNA: TGTGCCAGCAGTACTAGCGGGAGTAATTTATATGAGCAGTTCTTC. Protein product: CASSTSGSNLYEQFF.

This clonotype was counted at least ten times. The genes are TRBV12-3 or TRBV12-4 and TRBJ1-2; D is possibly TRBD1 (5 bases). This CDR3 contains 16 residues. V shed 5 bases and J shed 9 bases, with 25 bases lying between them. The CDR3 nucleotides read TGTGCCAGCAGTCCCTCCCAAGGGACGCTGGCTAGGAGCTACACCTTC. Protein: CASSPSQGTLARSYTF.

This clonotype was seen more than once but under ten times. The V and J genes are TRBV7-3 and TRBJ2-1; 8 bases map to TRBD2. The CDR3 is 13 amino acids. CDR1 is SGHTA, CDR2 FQGTGA, per germline. Trimming removed 8 bases from V and 9 bases from J; junction bases left unmatched: 9. CDR3 protein: CASGLGLAGEQFF. The CDR3 DNA is TGTGCCAGCGGCCTAGGACTAGCCGGTGAGCAGTTCTTC.

This clonotype was seen many times. The V gene is TRBV5-6, the J gene TRBJ2-3; D perhaps matches TRBD2 (5 bases). The CDR3 loop spans 15 amino acids. Germline CDR1 is SGHDT and CDR2 is YYEEEE. The ends were cut back, 2 bases at V and 1 base at J, with 11 bases in the middle. The CDR3 nucleotides are TGTGCCAGCAGCTTTGGCGACGGGGGCACAGATACGCAGTATTTT. Protein product: CASSFGDGGTDTQYF.

This clonotype has a count of ten or more. The rearrangement links TRBV7-8 to TRBJ2-5; 7 nucleotides line up with TRBD1. The CDR3 totals 15 residues. With V trimmed by 3 bases and J by 3 bases, 7 bases remained unmatched. The germline V gene encodes CDR1 SGHVS and CDR2 FQNEAQ. The CDR3 region is CASSLFNRGKETQYF. CDR3 nucleotide sequence: TGTGCCAGCAGCTTGTTTAACAGGGGAAAAGAGACCCAGTACTTC.